These T cell receptor beta chains were read from a single sample in a study of T-cell reconstitution after alpha-beta-depleted transplantation in children. A single record per CDR3 protein comes from TCRdb applying MiXCR to the PCR reads. In the table there are fewer than 350,000 distinct CDR3 sequences, around 7.1% of which are singletons. Here the sequenced sample was peripheral blood, taken 360 days after TCRalphabeta/CD19-depleted stem cell transplant. The source is a female patient aged 2-10 years who had a stem cell transplant for Fanconi anemia, so the T cells may come from the graft donor. Both conserved end residues are part of each CDR3. Fields, in order: V gene, CDR3 protein.

v_gene: TRBV29-1
CDR3aa: CSVSRTGPDPPYEQYF

v_gene: TRBV28
CDR3aa: CASCGAWIYGYTF

v_gene: TRBV11-2
CDR3aa: CASSQQGAGSNEQFF

v_gene: TRBV5-1
CDR3aa: CASSFLAGGGETQYF

v_gene: TRBV6-2/TRBV6-3
CDR3aa: CASSDNNEQFF

v_gene: TRBV7-2
CDR3aa: CASSSIERGGRREQYF

v_gene: TRBV6-4
CDR3aa: CASSADRGTEAFF

v_gene: TRBV7-9
CDR3aa: CASSQGGLAGTDTQYF

v_gene: TRBV5-5
CDR3aa: CASSLVLNTIYF

v_gene: TRBV5-1
CDR3aa: CASSLEQETQYF

v_gene: TRBV18
CDR3aa: CASSPQTAGANVLTF

v_gene: TRBV25-1
CDR3aa: CASSPADLRNEKLFF

v_gene: TRBV20-1
CDR3aa: CSARGTSGSSYNEQFF

v_gene: TRBV10-3
CDR3aa: CAISDMERNYGYTF

v_gene: TRBV4-2
CDR3aa: CASSQDHLLGDDEQYF

v_gene: TRBV9
CDR3aa: CASSERGGPYNEQFF